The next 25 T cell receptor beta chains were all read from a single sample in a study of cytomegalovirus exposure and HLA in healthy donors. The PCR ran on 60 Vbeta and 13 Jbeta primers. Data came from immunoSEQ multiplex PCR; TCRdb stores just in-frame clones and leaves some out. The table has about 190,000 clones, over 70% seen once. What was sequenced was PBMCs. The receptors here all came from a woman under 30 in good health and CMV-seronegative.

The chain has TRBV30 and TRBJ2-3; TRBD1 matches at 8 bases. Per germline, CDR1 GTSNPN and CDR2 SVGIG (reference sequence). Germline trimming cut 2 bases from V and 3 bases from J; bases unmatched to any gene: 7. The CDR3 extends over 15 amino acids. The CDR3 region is CAWSPRQGTTDTQYF. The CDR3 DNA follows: TGTGCCTGGAGTCCCCGACAGGGGACGACAGATACGCAGTATTTT.

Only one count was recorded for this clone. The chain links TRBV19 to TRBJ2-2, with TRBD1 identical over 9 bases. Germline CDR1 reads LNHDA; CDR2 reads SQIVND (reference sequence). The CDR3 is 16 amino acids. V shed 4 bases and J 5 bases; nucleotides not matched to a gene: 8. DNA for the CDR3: TGTGCCAGTAGTACTCCAGGACAGGGGAATACCGGGGAGCTGTTTTTT. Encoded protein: CASSTPGQGNTGELFF.

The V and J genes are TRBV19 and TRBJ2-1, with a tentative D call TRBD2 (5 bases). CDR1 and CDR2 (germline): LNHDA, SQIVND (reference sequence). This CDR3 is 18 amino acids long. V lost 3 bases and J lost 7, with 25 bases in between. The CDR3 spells CASSIYRGLLLPGNEQFF. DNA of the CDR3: TGTGCCAGTAGTATTTATCGAGGGCTTTTGTTACCTGGGAATGAGCAGTTCTTC. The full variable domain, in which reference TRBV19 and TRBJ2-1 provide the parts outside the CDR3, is DGGITQSPKYLFRKEGQNVTLSCEQNLNHDAMYWYRQDPGQGLRLIYYSQIVNDFQKGDIAEGYSVSREKKESFPLTVTSAQKNPTAFYLCASSIYRGLLLPGNEQFFGPGTRLTVL.

CDR3 in amino acids: CASSSLAGPVDTQYF. The DNA of the CDR3 is TGTGCCAGCAGCTCACTAGCGGGCCCGGTGGATACGCAGTATTTT. This chain uses TRBV7-2 with TRBJ2-3; TRBD2 matches 9 bases. The germline V gene encodes CDR1 SGHTA and CDR2 FQGNSA. This CDR3 has 15 residues. The trim removed 4 bases at V and 6 bases at J, leaving 8 bases unmatched.

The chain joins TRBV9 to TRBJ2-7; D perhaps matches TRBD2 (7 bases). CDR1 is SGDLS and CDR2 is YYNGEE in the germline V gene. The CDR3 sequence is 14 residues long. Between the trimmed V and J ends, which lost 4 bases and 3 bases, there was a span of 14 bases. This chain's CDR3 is CASSSGGLNYEQYF. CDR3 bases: TGTGCCAGCAGCTCGGGGGGCCTTAACTACGAGCAGTACTTC. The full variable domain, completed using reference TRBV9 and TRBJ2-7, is DSGVTQTPKHLITATGQRVTLRCSPRSGDLSVYWYQQSLDQGLQFLIQYYNGEERAKGNILERFSAQQFPDLHSELNLSSLELGDSALYFCASSSGGLNYEQYFGPGTRLTVT.

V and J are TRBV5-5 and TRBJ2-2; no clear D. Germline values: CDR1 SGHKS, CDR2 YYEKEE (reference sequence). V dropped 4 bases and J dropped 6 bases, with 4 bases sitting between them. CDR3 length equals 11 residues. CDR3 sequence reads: CASSVSGELFF. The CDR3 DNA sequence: TGTGCCAGCAGCGTATCCGGGGAGCTGTTTTTT.

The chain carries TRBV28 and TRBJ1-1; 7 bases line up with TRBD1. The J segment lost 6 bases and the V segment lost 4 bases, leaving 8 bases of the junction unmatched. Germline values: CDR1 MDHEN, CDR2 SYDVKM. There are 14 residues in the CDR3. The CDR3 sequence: CASSSGTVKPEAFF. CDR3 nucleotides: TGTGCCAGCAGTTCTGGGACAGTCAAGCCTGAAGCTTTCTTT.

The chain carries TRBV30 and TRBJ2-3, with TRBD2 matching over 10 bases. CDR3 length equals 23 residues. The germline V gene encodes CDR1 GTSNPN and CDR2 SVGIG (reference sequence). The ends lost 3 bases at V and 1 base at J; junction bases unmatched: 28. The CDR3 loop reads CAWRGGTGTAAGGPEFGTDTQYF. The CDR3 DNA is TGTGCCTGGAGAGGCGGAACAGGGACTGCAGCGGGAGGGCCAGAATTCGGCACAGATACGCAGTATTTT.

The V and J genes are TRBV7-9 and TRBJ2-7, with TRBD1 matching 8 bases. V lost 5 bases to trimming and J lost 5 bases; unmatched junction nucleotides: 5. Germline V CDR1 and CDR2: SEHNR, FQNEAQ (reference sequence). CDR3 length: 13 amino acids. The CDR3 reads CASSRTGSNEQYF. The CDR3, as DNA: TGTGCCAGCAGCCGGACAGGGTCCAACGAGCAGTACTTC.

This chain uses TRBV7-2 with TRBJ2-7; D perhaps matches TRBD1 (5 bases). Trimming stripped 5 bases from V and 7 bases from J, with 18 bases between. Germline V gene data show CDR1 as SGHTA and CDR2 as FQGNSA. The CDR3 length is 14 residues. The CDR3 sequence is CASSLQRGLGEQYF. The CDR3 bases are TGTGCCAGCAGCCTCCAAAGGGGTTTAGGAGAGCAGTACTTC.

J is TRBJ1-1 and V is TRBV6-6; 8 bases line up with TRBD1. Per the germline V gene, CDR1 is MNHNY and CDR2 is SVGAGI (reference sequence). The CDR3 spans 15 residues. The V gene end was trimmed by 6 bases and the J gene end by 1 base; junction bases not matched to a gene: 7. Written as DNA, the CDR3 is TGTGCCAGCAGATATCGACAGGGGACGAACACTGAAGCTTTCTTT. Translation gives CASRYRQGTNTEAFF.

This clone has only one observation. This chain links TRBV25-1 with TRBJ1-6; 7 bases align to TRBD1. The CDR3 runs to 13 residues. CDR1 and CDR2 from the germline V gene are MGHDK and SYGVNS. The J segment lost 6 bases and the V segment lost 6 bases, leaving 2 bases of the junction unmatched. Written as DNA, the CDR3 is TGTGCCAGCAGGGCAGGGGGTAATTCACCCCTCCACTTT. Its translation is CASRAGGNSPLHF.

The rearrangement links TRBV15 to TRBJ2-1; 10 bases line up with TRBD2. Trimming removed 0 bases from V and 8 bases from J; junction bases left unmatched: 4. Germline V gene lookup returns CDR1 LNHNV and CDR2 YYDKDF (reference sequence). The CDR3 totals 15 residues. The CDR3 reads CATSRERAGGDEQFF. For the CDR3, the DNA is TGTGCCACCAGCAGAGAGCGAGCGGGGGGGGATGAGCAGTTCTTC. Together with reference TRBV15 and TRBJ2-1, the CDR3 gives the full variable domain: DAMVIQNPRYQVTQFGKPVTLSCSQTLNHNVMYWYQQKSSQAPKLLFHYYDKDFNNEADTPDNFQSRRPNTSFCFLDIRSPGLGDTAMYLCATSRERAGGDEQFFGPGTRLTVL.

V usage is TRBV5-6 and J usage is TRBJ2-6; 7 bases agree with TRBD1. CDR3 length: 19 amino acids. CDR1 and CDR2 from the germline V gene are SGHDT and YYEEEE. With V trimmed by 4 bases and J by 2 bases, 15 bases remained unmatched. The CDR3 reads CASSQQRQDRFAGANVLTF. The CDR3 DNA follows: TGTGCCAGCAGCCAACAAAGACAGGACAGGTTCGCTGGGGCCAACGTCCTGACTTTC.

Here the CDR3 DNA reads TGTGCCGCTCAGACAGGGTCCAAGGGGGAGCTGTTTTTT. The encoded protein is CAAQTGSKGELFF. The chain has TRBV19 and TRBJ2-2; 7 nucleotides agree with TRBD1. The CDR3 is made up of 13 amino acids. The germline CDR1 and CDR2 sequences are LNHDA and SQIVND (reference sequence). After removal of 11 bases from V and 8 bases from J, the junction contained 11 bases not matched to a gene.

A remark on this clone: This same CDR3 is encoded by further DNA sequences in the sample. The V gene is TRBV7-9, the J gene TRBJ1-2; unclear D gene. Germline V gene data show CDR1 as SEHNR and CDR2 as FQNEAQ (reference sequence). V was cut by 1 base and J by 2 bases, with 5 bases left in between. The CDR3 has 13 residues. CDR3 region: CASSLELNYGYTF. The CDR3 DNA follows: TGTGCCAGCAGCTTAGAACTGAACTATGGCTACACCTTC.

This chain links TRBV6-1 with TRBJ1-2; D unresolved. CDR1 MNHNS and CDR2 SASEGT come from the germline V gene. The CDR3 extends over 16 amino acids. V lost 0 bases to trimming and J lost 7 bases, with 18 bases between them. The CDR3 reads CASSEAPDTEVGGYTF. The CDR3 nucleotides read TGTGCCAGCAGTGAAGCCCCTGACACAGAAGTGGGTGGCTACACCTTC.

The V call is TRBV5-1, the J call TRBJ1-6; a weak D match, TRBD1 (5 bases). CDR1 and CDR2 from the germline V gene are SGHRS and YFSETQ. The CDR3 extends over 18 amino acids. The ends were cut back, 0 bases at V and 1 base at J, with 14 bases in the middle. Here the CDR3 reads CASSLATVPGSYNSPLHF. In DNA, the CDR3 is TGCGCCAGCAGCTTGGCCACCGTACCAGGGTCCTATAATTCACCCCTCCACTTT.

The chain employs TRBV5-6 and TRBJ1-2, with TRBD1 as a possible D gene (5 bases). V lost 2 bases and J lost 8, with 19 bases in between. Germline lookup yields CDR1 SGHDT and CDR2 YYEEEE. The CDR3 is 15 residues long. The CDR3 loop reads CASSFFREGYGGYTF. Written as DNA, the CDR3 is TGTGCCAGCAGCTTTTTTCGGGAGGGGTACGGAGGCTACACCTTC.

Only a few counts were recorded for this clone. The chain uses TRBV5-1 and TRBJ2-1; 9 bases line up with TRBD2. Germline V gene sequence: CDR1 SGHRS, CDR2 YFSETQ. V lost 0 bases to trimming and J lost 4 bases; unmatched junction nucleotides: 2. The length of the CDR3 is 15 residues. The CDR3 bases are TGCGCCAGCAGCTTGGAAAGCGGGGGGTACAATGAGCAGTTCTTC. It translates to CASSLESGGYNEQFF.

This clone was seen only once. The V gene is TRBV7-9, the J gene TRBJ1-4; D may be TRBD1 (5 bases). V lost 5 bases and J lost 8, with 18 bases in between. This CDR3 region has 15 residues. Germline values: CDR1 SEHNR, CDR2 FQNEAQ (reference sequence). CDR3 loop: CASSGGTLLGEKLFF. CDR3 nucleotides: TGTGCCAGCAGCGGGGGGACCTTATTGGGCGAAAAACTGTTTTTT.

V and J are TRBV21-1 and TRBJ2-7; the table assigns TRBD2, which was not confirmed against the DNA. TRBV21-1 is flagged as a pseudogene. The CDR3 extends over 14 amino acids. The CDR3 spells CASSRGGFSYEQYF. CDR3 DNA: TGTGCCAGCAGCCGGGGGGGGTTTTCCTACGAGCAGTACTTC.

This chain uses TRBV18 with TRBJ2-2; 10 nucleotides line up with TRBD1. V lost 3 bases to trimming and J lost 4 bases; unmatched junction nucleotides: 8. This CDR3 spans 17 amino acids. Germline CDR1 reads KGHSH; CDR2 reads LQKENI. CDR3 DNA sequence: TGTGCCAGCTCACCGTTCGACAGGGGGCCCGGCACCGGGGAGCTGTTTTTT. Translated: CASSPFDRGPGTGELFF.

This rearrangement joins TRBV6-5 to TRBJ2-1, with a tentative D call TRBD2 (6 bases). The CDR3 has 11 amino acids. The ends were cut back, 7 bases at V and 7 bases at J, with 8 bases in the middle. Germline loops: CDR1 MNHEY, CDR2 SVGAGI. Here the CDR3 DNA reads TGTGCCAGCACGGCGGGAAATGAGCAGTTCTTC. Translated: CASTAGNEQFF.

The CDR3 DNA follows: TGTGCCAGCAGTGTAGGGGTATCAGGCTACGAGCAGTACTTC. Its translation is CASSVGVSGYEQYF. This rearrangement joins TRBV27 to TRBJ2-7; a weak D match, TRBD1 (5 bases). The V gene's germline CDR1 is MNHEY and CDR2 SMNVEV (reference sequence). This CDR3 region has 14 residues. V gave up 5 bases and J gave up 3 bases, with 14 bases separating them.